This T cell receptor beta chain was obtained from a study of T-cell memory formation after mild COVID-19. General study points: Clones that contracted from day 15 to 85 were balanced CD4/CD8, while later expanders leaned CD4+.

V was shortened by 5 bases and J by 4 bases, with 8 bases between the two germline ends. The CDR3 totals 11 residues. Germline assignment: CDR1 DFQATT and CDR2 SNEGSKA (reference sequence). A remark on this clonotype: Its antigen is not identified.

TCRdb re-called the 5' RACE reads with MiXCR, one entry per CDR3 protein. The sample carries about half a million distinct CDR3 sequences, 18% recorded once. Sequenced: PBMCs or a T cell subset sorted from them (not recorded which). The gene calls are TRBV20-1 and TRBJ2-5; no clear D gene. The sequence was obtained from an adult woman who had mild COVID-19 (a few samples of this study predate the infection). Cell type and time point are not known. The CDR3 DNA reads as TGCAGTGCTGCATTGGGAGAGACCCAGTACTTC. Residues: CSAALGETQYF.